One sample yielded the 13 T cell receptor beta chains listed below, sequenced in a study of beta chain features in type 1 diabetes. The isolated RNA, all of it, was reverse transcribed, so expressed TCRB transcripts were what got sequenced. Data came from immunoSEQ multiplex PCR; TCRdb stores just in-frame clones and leaves some out. The sample shows over 600,000 clones, 9.5% to 15% of them seen only once. The antigens of these receptors remain unknown. Study results and caveats: Moderately but significantly shorter TCRB CDR3s were found in Type 1 diabetes patients in all four CD4+ subsets.

Sequenced material: naive CD4+ T cells from blood. These receptors originate from a man aged 25 to 40 with type 1 diabetes.

This clone was seen more than once but under ten times. V and J are TRBV7-9 and TRBJ2-7; 7 bases match TRBD1. J was trimmed by 3 bases and V by 5 bases; bases with no gene match: 10. Germline V gene data show CDR1 as SEHNR and CDR2 as FQNEAQ (reference sequence). CDR3 length: 15 amino acids. CDR3: CASSPDRATYYEQYF. As DNA, the CDR3 is TGTGCCAGCAGCCCAGACAGGGCTACCTACTACGAGCAGTACTTC.

This clone has only a few counts. CDR3 bases: TGTGCCAGCAGACGAGACAGTAACTATGGCTACACCTTC. This gives the protein CASRRDSNYGYTF. The chain has TRBV7-9 and TRBJ1-2; a weak D match, TRBD1 (5 bases). From germline, CDR1 is SEHNR and CDR2 FQNEAQ (reference sequence). This CDR3 spans 13 amino acids. Trimming took 6 bases from V and 1 from J, leaving 9 bases between them.

The rearrangement uses TRBV14 and TRBJ1-6; D is undetermined. CDR3 size: 17 residues. With 3 bases removed from V and 0 bases from J, the gap between germline ends came to 12 bases. Germline V gene sequence: CDR1 SGHDN, CDR2 FVKESK. The CDR3 protein is CASSHPGESSYNSPLHF. DNA of the CDR3: TGTGCCAGCAGCCACCCCGGGGAAAGCTCCTATAATTCACCCCTCCACTTT.

The chain joins TRBV7-2 to TRBJ1-2; the match to TRBD1 covers 9 bases. Germline V gives CDR1 SGHTA, CDR2 FQGNSA. The CDR3 loop spans 15 amino acids. Trimming cost V 1 base and J 5 bases; bases outside gene matches: 5. CDR3 sequence reads: CASSLGGTGKYGYTF. The CDR3 bases are TGTGCCAGCAGCTTAGGCGGGACAGGGAAGTATGGCTACACCTTC.

This clone was picked up a small number of times. The chain uses TRBV7-2 and TRBJ2-5, with 9 positions matching TRBD2. Germline CDR1 and CDR2: SGHTA and FQGNSA. The V gene end was trimmed by 2 bases and the J gene end by 4 bases; junction bases not matched to a gene: 14. The CDR3 contains 18 residues. This chain's CDR3 is CASSLRGTRSSGAETQYF. The CDR3 region has the DNA TGTGCCAGCAGCTTAAGGGGAACACGGTCTAGCGGGGCAGAGACCCAGTACTTC.

The chain uses TRBV7-9 and TRBJ1-5, with 7 bases matching TRBD1. The CDR3 runs to 15 residues. The germline CDR1 and CDR2 sequences are SEHNR and FQNEAQ (reference sequence). V lost 5 bases and J lost 2; bases outside the gene matches: 6. The CDR3 DNA is TGTGCCAGCAGCCTATATGGACAGGGCAATCAGCCCCAGCATTTT. Its protein product is CASSLYGQGNQPQHF. Complete variable domain (other parts from reference TRBV7-9 and TRBJ1-5): DTGVSQNPRHKITKRGQNVTFRCDPISEHNRLYWYRQTLGQGPEFLTYFQNEAQLEKSRLLSDRFSAERPKGSFSTLEIQRTEQGDSAMYLCASSLYGQGNQPQHFGDGTRLSIL.

The V gene is TRBV5-8, the J gene TRBJ2-6, with D tentatively TRBD1 (6 bases). Trimming removed 2 bases from V and 1 base from J, with 7 bases in between. Germline lookup yields CDR1 SGHTS and CDR2 YDEGEE. There are 15 residues in the CDR3. CDR3 region: CASSFTGSGANVLTF. CDR3 nucleotides: TGTGCCAGCAGCTTCACAGGGTCTGGGGCCAACGTCCTGACTTTC.

This clone was observed a handful of times. This chain joins TRBV9 and TRBJ2-3, with no clear D. Germline V CDR1 and CDR2: SGDLS, YYNGEE. The CDR3 is 13 amino acids. Trimming shortened V by 0 bases and J by 4 bases, and 6 bases separated the two germline ends. The CDR3 spells CASSVDTADTQYF. CDR3 DNA sequence: TGTGCCAGCAGCGTAGATACCGCAGATACGCAGTATTTT.

This CDR3 is CASSLAGSIDYGYTF. The CDR3 DNA follows: TGTGCCAGCAGCTTAGCTGGCAGTATCGACTATGGCTACACCTTC. The rearrangement links TRBV7-2 to TRBJ1-2; D not resolved. Germline CDR1 SGHTA, CDR2 FQGNSA. V gave up 0 bases and J gave up 3 bases, with 11 bases separating them. The CDR3 runs to 15 residues.

The gene calls are TRBV6-5 and TRBJ1-4; D gene uncertain. V shed 5 bases and J shed 0 bases, with 10 bases lying between them. The CDR3 length is 15 residues. CDR1 is MNHEY, CDR2 SVGAGI, per germline. The CDR3 nucleotides read TGTGCCAGCAGTCTCCAATATTCAACTAATGAAAAACTGTTTTTT. It yields the protein CASSLQYSTNEKLFF.

The CDR3 DNA sequence: TGTGCCAGTACCCTGGGACAGAGCAATCAGCCCCAGCATTTT. This codes for CASTLGQSNQPQHF. The J gene is TRBJ1-5, the V gene TRBV19; TRBD1 agrees at 7 bases. This CDR3 spans 14 amino acids. V gave up 7 bases and J gave up 1 base; unmatched junction bases: 4. Germline V lookup: CDR1 LNHDA, CDR2 SQIVND (reference sequence).

V usage is TRBV21-1 and J usage is TRBJ2-6; the tabulated D call, TRBD2, remains unverified against the DNA. TRBV21-1 is designated a pseudogene. The CDR3 runs to 15 residues. The CDR3 sequence is CASSLRSSGANVLTF. As DNA, the CDR3 is TGTGCCAGCAGCTTAAGGAGCTCTGGGGCCAACGTCCTGACTTTC.

This clone was counted only a few times. This rearrangement joins TRBV6-1 to TRBJ1-1, with a possible D match to TRBD1 (5 bases). The V gene lost 6 bases and the J gene lost 3 bases, with 17 bases spanning the gap. This CDR3 is 15 amino acids long. CDR1 MNHNS and CDR2 SASEGT come from the germline V gene. CDR3 in DNA: TGTGCCAGCAGCGCCCCGGGGAGGGGCTACACTGAAGCTTTCTTT. Its translation is CASSAPGRGYTEAFF.